Listed here are 11 T cell receptor beta chains from one sample, sequenced in a study of OX40 agonist ivuxolimab in advanced cancers. Assay used: immunoSEQ multiplex PCR; TCRdb lists only in-frame clones, some missing. The data show fewer than 50,000 clones, with over 60% seen just once and approximately 9.8% held by the top ten. Sequencing used CD4+ or CD8+ T cells sorted from blood, obtained in a trial of the OX40 agonist ivuxolimab. Receptor source: an adult with an advanced solid tumor such as melanoma, head and neck, liver or kidney cancer.

Comments on this clone: This CDR3 is also generated by other DNA sequences in the sample. This chain joins TRBV10-3 and TRBJ2-3; D gene uncertain. The CDR3 sequence is 11 residues long. V gave up 4 bases and J gave up 2 bases, with 1 base separating them. The germline CDR1 and CDR2 sequences are ENHRY and SYGVKD. CDR3 region: CAISVTDTQYF. The CDR3 nucleotides are TGTGCCATCAGTGTCACAGATACGCAGTATTTT.

This CDR3 is CASSLDPSSSTDTQYF. The CDR3, as DNA: TGTGCCAGCAGCTTGGATCCTAGCAGTAGCACAGATACGCAGTATTTT. The V gene is TRBV5-4, the J gene TRBJ2-3; possibly TRBD2 for D (5 bases). Deletions cut 0 bases from V and 0 bases from J, with 11 bases between. The CDR3 sequence is 16 residues long. Per germline, CDR1 SGHNT and CDR2 YYREEE (reference sequence). Full variable domain (remainder filled in from reference TRBV5-4 and TRBJ2-3): ETGVTQSPTHLIKTRGQQVTLRCSSQSGHNTVSWYQQALGQGPQFIFQYYREEENGRGNFPPRFSGLQFPNYSSELNVNALELDDSALYLCASSLDPSSSTDTQYFGPGTRLTVL.

This clone appeared a single time. The chain links TRBV5-1 to TRBJ1-3, with 8 bases identical to TRBD1. V lost 5 bases and J lost 3; bases outside the gene matches: 7. The CDR3 runs to 15 residues. Germline V gene lookup returns CDR1 SGHRS and CDR2 YFSETQ. CDR3 region: CASRAQGAGGNTIYF. CDR3 nucleotides: TGCGCCAGCAGGGCCCAGGGGGCTGGTGGAAACACCATATATTTT. Based on the CDR3 plus reference TRBV5-1 and TRBJ1-3, the full variable domain is KAGVTQTPRYLIKTRGQQVTLSCSPISGHRSVSWYQQTPGQGLQFLFEYFSETQRNKGNFPGRFSGRQFSNSRSEMNVSTLELGDSALYLCASRAQGAGGNTIYFGEGSWLTVV.

J is TRBJ2-7 and V is TRBV30, with D unclear. Trimming pared 0 bases from V and 2 bases from J, leaving 8 bases between. The CDR3 sequence is 13 residues long. Germline values: CDR1 GTSNPN, CDR2 SVGIG (reference sequence). The CDR3 nucleotides are TGTGCCTGGAGTGTACGCGGTCCCTACGAGCAGTACTTC. It yields the protein CAWSVRGPYEQYF.

This chain joins TRBV9 and TRBJ2-5; D tentatively reads TRBD1 or TRBD2 (5 bases each). Trimming stripped 4 bases from V and 7 bases from J, with 17 bases between. This CDR3 is built from 14 residues. Germline V lookup: CDR1 SGDLS, CDR2 YYNGEE. CDR3 DNA: TGTGCCAGCAGCCCCAGGACGGGGCGTGGGACCCAGTACTTC. Translating it yields CASSPRTGRGTQYF.

The chain recombines TRBV5-5 with TRBJ2-7, with D possibly TRBD1 on 5 matching bases. V was trimmed by 1 base and J by 5 bases, leaving 16 bases between them. CDR1 and CDR2 from the germline V gene are SGHKS and YYEKEE (reference sequence). The CDR3 is 15 residues long. The CDR3 DNA follows: TGTGCCAGCAGCTTGCGCGACAGCCCCTACCACGAGCAGTACTTC. Its protein product is CASSLRDSPYHEQYF.

The V gene is TRBV29-1, the J gene TRBJ1-2, with TRBD1 matching over 9 bases. J gave up 6 bases and V 7 bases, and 9 bases lay outside the gene matches. CDR1 is SQVTM, CDR2 ANQGSEA, per germline. This CDR3 contains 13 residues. The CDR3 protein is CSAGTGKGDGYTF. The CDR3 DNA is TGCAGCGCTGGGACAGGGAAGGGGGATGGCTACACCTTC.

The chain employs TRBV11-2 and TRBJ1-2; 7 bases are a match to TRBD1. In germline, CDR1 is SGHAT, CDR2 FQNNGV. The V gene end was trimmed by 0 bases and the J gene end by 1 base; junction bases not matched to a gene: 5. This CDR3 spans 16 amino acids. The CDR3 DNA sequence: TGTGCCAGCAGCTTAGATGCGGGACAGAGTAACTATGGCTACACCTTC. Protein product: CASSLDAGQSNYGYTF.

This chain links TRBV5-1 with TRBJ1-4, with a tentative D call TRBD1 (6 bases). V was cut by 4 bases and J by 8 bases, with 15 bases left in between. Per germline, CDR1 SGHRS and CDR2 YFSETQ. The CDR3 has 14 amino acids. The CDR3 DNA reads TGCGCCAGCAGCCTGGGGGGCGCGGGGGAAAAACTGTTTTTT. This encodes CASSLGGAGEKLFF.

The chain employs TRBV7-9 and TRBJ2-7, with D unresolved. This CDR3 region has 11 residues. V lost 2 bases, J lost 7 bases, and 6 bases lay in between. Germline loops: CDR1 SEHNR, CDR2 FQNEAQ (reference sequence). Here the CDR3 reads CASSLQEEQYF. The CDR3 nucleotides are TGTGCCAGCAGCTTACAAGAGGAGCAGTACTTC.

By its share, this clone is medium-sized. The V gene is TRBV6-6, the J gene TRBJ2-7, with 10 bases that match TRBD1. This CDR3 has 15 residues. V shed 6 bases, J shed 7 bases, and the junction held 12 bases outside the gene matches. Germline values: CDR1 MNHNY, CDR2 SVGAGI (reference sequence). Here the CDR3 reads CASRAPGQGIREQYF. In DNA, the CDR3 is TGTGCCAGCAGGGCCCCGGGACAGGGGATAAGGGAGCAGTACTTC.